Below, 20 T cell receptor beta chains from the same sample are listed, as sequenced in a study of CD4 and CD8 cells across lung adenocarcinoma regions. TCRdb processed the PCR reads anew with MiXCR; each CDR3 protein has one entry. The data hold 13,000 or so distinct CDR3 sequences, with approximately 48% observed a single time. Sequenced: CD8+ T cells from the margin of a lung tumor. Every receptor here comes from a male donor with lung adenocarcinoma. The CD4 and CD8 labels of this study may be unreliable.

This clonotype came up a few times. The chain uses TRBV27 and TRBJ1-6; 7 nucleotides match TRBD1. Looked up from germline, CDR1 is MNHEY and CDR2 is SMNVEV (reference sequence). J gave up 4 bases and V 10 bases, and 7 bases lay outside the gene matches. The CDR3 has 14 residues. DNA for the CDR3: TGTGCCACAGGGGGTTCGGGGTATAATTCACCCCTCCACTTT. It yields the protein CATGGSGYNSPLHF.

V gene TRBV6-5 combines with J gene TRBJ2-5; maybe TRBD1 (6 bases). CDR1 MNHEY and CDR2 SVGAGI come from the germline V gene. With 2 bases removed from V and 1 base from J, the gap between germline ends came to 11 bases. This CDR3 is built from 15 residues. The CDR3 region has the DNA TGTGCCAGCAGTTACGGTGGACAGTTCCAAGAGACCCAGTACTTC. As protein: CASSYGGQFQETQYF.

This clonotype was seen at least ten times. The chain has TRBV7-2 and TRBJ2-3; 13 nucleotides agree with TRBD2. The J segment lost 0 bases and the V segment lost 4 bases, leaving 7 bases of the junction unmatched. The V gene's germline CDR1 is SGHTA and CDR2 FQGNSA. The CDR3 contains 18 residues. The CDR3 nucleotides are TGTGCCAGCAGCTCCAGACTAGCGGGAGGTCTAAGCACAGATACGCAGTATTTT. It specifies CASSSRLAGGLSTDTQYF. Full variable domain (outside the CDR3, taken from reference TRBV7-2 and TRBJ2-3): GAGVSQSPSNKVTEKGKDVELRCDPISGHTALYWYRQSLGQGLEFLIYFQGNSAPDKSGLPSDRFSAERTGGSVSTLTIQRTQQEDSAVYLCASSSRLAGGLSTDTQYFGPGTRLTVL.

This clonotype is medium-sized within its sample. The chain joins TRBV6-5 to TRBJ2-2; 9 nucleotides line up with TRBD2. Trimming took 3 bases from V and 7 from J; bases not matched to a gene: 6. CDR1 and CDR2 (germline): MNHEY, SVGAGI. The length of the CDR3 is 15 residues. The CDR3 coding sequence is TGTGCCAGCAGTTATTGGATAGCGGGAGTCGGGGAGCTGTTTTTT. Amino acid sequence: CASSYWIAGVGELFF.

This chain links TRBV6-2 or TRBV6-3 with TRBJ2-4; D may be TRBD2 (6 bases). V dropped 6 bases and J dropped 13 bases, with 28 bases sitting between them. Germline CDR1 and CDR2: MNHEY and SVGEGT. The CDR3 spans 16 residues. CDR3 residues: CASSFSGRRAKNTQYF. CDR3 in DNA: TGTGCCAGCAGCTTCTCGGGCCGGAGGGCCAAAAACACGCAGTACTTC.

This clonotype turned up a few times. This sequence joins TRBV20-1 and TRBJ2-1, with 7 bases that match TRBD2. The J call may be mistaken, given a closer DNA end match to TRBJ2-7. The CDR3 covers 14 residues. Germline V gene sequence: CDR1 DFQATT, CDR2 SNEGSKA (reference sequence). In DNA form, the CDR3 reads TGCAGTGCTAGCGGACTAGTTTACTCCTACGAGCAGTACTTC. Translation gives CSASGLVYSYEQYF.

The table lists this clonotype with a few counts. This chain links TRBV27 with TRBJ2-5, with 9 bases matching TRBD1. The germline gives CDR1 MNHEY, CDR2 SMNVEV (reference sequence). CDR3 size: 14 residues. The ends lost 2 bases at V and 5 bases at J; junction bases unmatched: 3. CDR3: CASSLGGTGETQYF. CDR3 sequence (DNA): TGTGCCAGCAGTTTAGGGGGGACAGGGGAGACCCAGTACTTC.

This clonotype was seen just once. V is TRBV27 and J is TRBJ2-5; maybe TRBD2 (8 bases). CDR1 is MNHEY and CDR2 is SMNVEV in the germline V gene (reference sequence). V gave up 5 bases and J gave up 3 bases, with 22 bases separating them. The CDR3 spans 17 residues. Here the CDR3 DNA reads TGTGCCAGCAGTGCGGGACTAGGGGGCGGTGGCAAAGAGACCCAGTACTTC. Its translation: CASSAGLGGGGKETQYF.

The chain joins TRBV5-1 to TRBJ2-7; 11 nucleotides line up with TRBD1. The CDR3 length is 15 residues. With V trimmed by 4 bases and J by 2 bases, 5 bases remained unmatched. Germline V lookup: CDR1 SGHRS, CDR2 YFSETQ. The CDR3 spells CASSAAGQGAYEQYF. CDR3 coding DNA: TGCGCCAGCAGCGCCGCGGGACAGGGGGCCTACGAGCAGTACTTC. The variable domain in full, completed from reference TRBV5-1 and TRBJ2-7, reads KAGVTQTPRYLIKTRGQQVTLSCSPISGHRSVSWYQQTPGQGLQFLFEYFSETQRNKGNFPGRFSGRQFSNSRSEMNVSTLELGDSALYLCASSAAGQGAYEQYFGPGTRLTVT.

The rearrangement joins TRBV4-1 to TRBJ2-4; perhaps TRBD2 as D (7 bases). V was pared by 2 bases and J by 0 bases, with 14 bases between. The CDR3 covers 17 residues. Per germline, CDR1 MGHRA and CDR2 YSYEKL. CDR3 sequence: CASSQLGGGQAKNIQYF. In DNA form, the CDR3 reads TGCGCCAGCAGCCAACTAGGGGGGGGACAAGCCAAAAACATTCAGTACTTC.

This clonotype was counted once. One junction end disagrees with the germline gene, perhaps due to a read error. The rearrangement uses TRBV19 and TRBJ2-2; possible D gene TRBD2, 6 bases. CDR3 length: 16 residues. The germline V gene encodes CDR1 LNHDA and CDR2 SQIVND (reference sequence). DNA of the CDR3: TGTGCCAGTAGTAAACTCTGGAGGGAAGGCACCGGGGAGCTGTATTTT. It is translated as CASSKLWREGTGELYF.

The CDR3 DNA follows: TGTGCCAGCAGCACCTCGAGCGGGAGTCCCTACAATGAGCAGTACTTC. Protein product: CASSTSSGSPYNEQYF. The V and J genes are TRBV7-6 and TRBJ2-5; 8 nucleotides line up with TRBD2. Unmatched junction bases numbered 19, after V lost 5 bases and J lost 11 bases. Germline-derived CDR1 and CDR2 are SGHVS and FNYEAQ. There are 16 residues in the CDR3.

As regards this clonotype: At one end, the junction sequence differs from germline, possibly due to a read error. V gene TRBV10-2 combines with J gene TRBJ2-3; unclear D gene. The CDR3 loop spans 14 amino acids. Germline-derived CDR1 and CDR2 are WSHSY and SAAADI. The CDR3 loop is CAGSGSRGTETQYF. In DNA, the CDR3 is TGCGCCGGCAGTGGTAGCCGCGGCACAGAGACCCAGTATTTC.

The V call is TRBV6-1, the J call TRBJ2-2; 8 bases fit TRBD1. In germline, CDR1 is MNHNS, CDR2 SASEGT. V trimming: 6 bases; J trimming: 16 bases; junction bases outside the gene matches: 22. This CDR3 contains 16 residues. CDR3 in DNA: TGTGCCAGCAGGGATTTAGCGGCAGGGGGCTCCGAGACGCAGTTTTTT. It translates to CASRDLAAGGSETQFF.

CDR3 coding DNA: TGTGCCAGCAGTGAAGCGCTTCGGGAACTAGAGGGAGAGACCCCGTACTTC. This translates into CASSEALRELEGETPYF. The chain is built from TRBV6-1 and TRBJ2-4; D perhaps matches TRBD2 (5 bases). Germline V gene data show CDR1 as MNHNS and CDR2 as SASEGT. This CDR3 is 17 amino acids long. With 0 bases removed from V and 15 bases from J, the gap between germline ends came to 27 bases.

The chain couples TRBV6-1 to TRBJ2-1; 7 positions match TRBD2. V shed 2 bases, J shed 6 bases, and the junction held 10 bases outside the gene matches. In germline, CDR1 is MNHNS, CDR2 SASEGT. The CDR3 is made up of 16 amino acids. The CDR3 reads CASSELAAGVLNEQFF. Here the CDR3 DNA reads TGTGCCAGCAGTGAACTAGCGGCTGGGGTTCTCAATGAGCAGTTCTTC.

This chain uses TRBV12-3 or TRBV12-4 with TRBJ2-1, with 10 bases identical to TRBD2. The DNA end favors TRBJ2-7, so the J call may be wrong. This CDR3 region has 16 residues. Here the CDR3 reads CASSPLAGIMRDEQYF. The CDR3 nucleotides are TGTGCCAGCAGCCCACTAGCGGGGATTATGCGAGATGAGCAGTACTTC.

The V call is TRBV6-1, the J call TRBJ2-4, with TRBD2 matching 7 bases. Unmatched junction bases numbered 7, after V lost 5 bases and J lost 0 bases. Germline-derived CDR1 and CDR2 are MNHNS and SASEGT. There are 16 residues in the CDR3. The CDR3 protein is CASSTTSAGAKNIQYF. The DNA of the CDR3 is TGTGCCAGCAGTACAACTAGCGCGGGAGCCAAAAACATTCAGTACTTC.

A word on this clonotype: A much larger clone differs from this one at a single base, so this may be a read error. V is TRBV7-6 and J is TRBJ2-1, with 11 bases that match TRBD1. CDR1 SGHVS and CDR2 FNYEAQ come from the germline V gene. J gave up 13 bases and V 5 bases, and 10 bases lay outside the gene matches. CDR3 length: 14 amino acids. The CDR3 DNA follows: TGTGCCAGCAGCCGGACAGGGGGCGCAGAGACCCAGTTCTTC. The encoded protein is CASSRTGGAETQFF.

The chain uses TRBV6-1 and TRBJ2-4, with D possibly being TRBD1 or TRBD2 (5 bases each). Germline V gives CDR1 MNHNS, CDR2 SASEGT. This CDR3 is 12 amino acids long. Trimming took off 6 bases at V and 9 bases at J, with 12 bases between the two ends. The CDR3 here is CASSLGVSIQYF. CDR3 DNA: TGTGCCAGCAGCTTGGGGGTGAGCATTCAGTACTTC.